The clone carrying this T cell receptor beta chain was seen more than once but under ten times. Its antigen is unidentified. Losses at the gene ends were 6 bases for V and 5 bases for J; bases not matched to a gene: 12. Germline values: CDR1 MNHEY, CDR2 SVGAGI. This CDR3 has 15 residues. This entry is derived from a study of blood T cells in healthy people across ages. Study-level points and caveats: Diversity figures based on one million T cells were deemed too low. Observed TCR beta diversity per million T cells went down as age went up. This fall followed a roughly linear course with age.

Together with a sample-barcoded 5' primer, a J-beta primer mix was included in a second PCR lasting roughly 7 to 11 cycles. All samples gave at least 2.5 million CDR3-containing paired-end reads. TCRdb fed the 5' RACE reads into MiXCR, producing one record per CDR3 protein. The sample carries 920,000 or so distinct CDR3 sequences, more than 35% recorded once. Collection of 8.5 to 10 milliliters of peripheral blood was performed for each donor. The sequence derives from a woman between 55 and 75 years old in good health. Sequencing used blood. The V call is TRBV6-5, the J call TRBJ2-7, with TRBD1 matching over 8 bases. The CDR3 DNA reads as TGTGCCAGCAGCCAAAATGGACAGGGTACCCACGAGCAGTACTTC. Translated: CASSQNGQGTHEQYF.